This T cell receptor (beta chain) derives from a study of spatial heterogeneity in lung cancer. Stated time point: sample taken at primary tumor resection. Whole RNA, isolated from tumor, nontumor lung or frozen PBMC, was sequenced without prior sorting. Trimming pared 5 bases from V and 2 bases from J, leaving 16 bases between. The CDR3 is made up of 14 amino acids. The germline V gene encodes CDR1 DFQATT and CDR2 SNEGSKA (reference sequence). Using its own MiXCR run on the 5' RACE reads, TCRdb lists one record per CDR3 protein. This sample carries 25,000 or so distinct CDR3 sequences, approximately 4.7% of them seen once, and the ten largest clones take less than 5.5%.

This clonotype was obtained from a male donor with early-stage non-small cell lung cancer. This rearrangement joins TRBV20-1 to TRBJ2-7, with D possibly called TRBD1 or TRBD2 (5 bases each). The specimen comprised PBMCs, sampled at surgery. The CDR3 DNA sequence: TGCAGTGCTGGCCGGGACCAATCCCCCTACGAGCAGTACTTC. Its translation is CSAGRDQSPYEQYF.